This is a list of T cell receptor beta chains from one sample in a study of blood T cell repertoires in COVID-19. Sequenced by immunoSEQ multiplex PCR; TCRdb stores in-frame clones only, minus some. Of about 270,000 clones listed, 82% are singletons. The material sequenced was peripheral blood. The receptor set was obtained from a woman aged 18-29 years with acute or convalescent COVID-19. Each CDR3 is given with its conserved first and last residue. A D gene is named only where the DNA matches it firmly. Size is stated for part of the rows, as once, few or many counts, or as a class when the clone is expanded.

TRBV18	.	.	TRBJ2-1	CASSPLKERSEQFF	TGTGCCAGCTCACCACTAAAGGAGCGTAGTGAGCAGTTCTTC
TRBV28	.	TRBD2	TRBJ2-5	CASSLPGLADKFQETQYF	TGTGCCAGCAGTTTACCGGGACTAGCGGATAAATTCCAAGAGACCCAGTACTTC
TRBV27	.	.	TRBJ2-3	CASSLLPGAGDGTDTQYF	TGTGCCAGCAGTCTCCTCCCGGGGGCGGGAGATGGCACAGATACGCAGTATTTT
TRBV28	.	.	TRBJ2-7	CASSSTGSYEQYF	TGTGCCAGCAGTTCGACAGGTTCCTACGAGCAGTACTTC
TRBV18	.	.	TRBJ1-5	CASSPGAGSNQPQHF	TGTGCCAGCTCACCAGGGGCTGGGAGCAATCAGCCCCAGCATTTT
TRBV30	.	TRBD1	TRBJ1-6	CAWSVGQYNSPLHF	TGTGCCTGGAGCGTGGGACAGTATAATTCACCCCTCCACTTT
TRBV6-6	.	.	TRBJ1-2	CASKRMDYGYTF	TGTGCCAGCAAGCGGATGGACTATGGCTACACCTTC
TRBV24-1	.	TRBD1	TRBJ2-5	CATSDLGDRERETQYF	TGTGCCACCAGTGATTTGGGGGACAGGGAACGAGAGACCCAGTACTTC
TRBV6-2/TRBV6-3	.	TRBD2	TRBJ2-2	CASSVASGWTGELFF	TGTGCCAGCAGTGTTGCTAGCGGGTGGACCGGGGAGCTGTTTTTT
TRBV4-1	.	.	TRBJ2-2	CASSQDPGVTGELFF	TGCGCCAGCAGCCAAGACCCGGGAGTTACCGGGGAGCTGTTTTTT
TRBV19	.	TRBD1	TRBJ2-3	CASSREGGDTQYF	TGTGCCAGTAGTAGGGAAGGGGGCGATACGCAGTATTTT
TRBV5-5	.	.	TRBJ2-5	CASSFANGETQYF	TGTGCCAGCAGCTTTGCGAATGGAGAGACCCAGTACTTC
TRBV27	few	TRBD1	TRBJ2-2	CASSFQGQAENTGELFF	TGTGCCAGCAGTTTCCAAGGACAGGCCGAGAACACCGGGGAGCTGTTTTTT
TRBV5-6	.	.	TRBJ1-2	CASSSASTDRYYYGYTF	TGTGCCAGCAGCTCCGCGTCCACGGACAGATACTACTATGGCTACACCTTC
TRBV5-1	.	.	TRBJ1-6	CASSIGQIRSPLHF	TGCGCCAGCAGCATAGGACAGATTCGTTCACCCCTCCACTTT
TRBV18	.	TRBD1	TRBJ2-1	CASSPPGTGLSGEQFF	TGTGCCAGCTCACCACCGGGGACAGGTTTGTCGGGTGAGCAGTTCTTC
TRBV14	.	TRBD1	TRBJ2-2	CASSRQGYTGELFF	TGTGCCAGCAGTCGACAGGGGTACACCGGGGAGCTGTTTTTT
TRBV6-2/TRBV6-3	.	.	TRBJ1-1	CASSFPGNTEAFF	TGTGCCAGCAGTTTTCCCGGGAACACTGAAGCTTTCTTT
TRBV6-2/TRBV6-3	.	.	TRBJ1-3	CASSRQFSGNTIYF	TGTGCCAGCAGCCGACAGTTCTCTGGAAACACCATATATTTT
TRBV7-6	.	TRBD1	TRBJ1-1	CASSQYRDSRTEAFF	TGTGCCAGCAGCCAATACCGGGACAGCCGGACTGAAGCTTTCTTT
TRBV28	few	TRBD1	TRBJ2-3	CATKQGLTDTQYF	TGTGCCACCAAACAGGGGCTGACAGATACGCAGTATTTT
TRBV4-3	.	.	TRBJ2-3	CASSQDFASTDTQYF	TGCGCCAGCAGCCAAGATTTTGCGTCCACAGATACGCAGTATTTT
TRBV4-3	.	.	TRBJ2-1	CASSQDPMGSSYNEQFF	TGCGCCAGCAGCCAAGATCCTATGGGGAGCTCCTACAATGAGCAGTTCTTC
TRBV5-6	.	.	TRBJ1-1	CASSRTTSEAFF	TGTGCCAGCAGTCGAACCACATCTGAAGCTTTCTTT
TRBV9	few	.	TRBJ2-7	CASSASRLAYEQYF	TGTGCCAGCAGCGCCTCCAGGTTAGCCTACGAGCAGTACTTC
TRBV5-1	.	.	TRBJ2-7	CAIPGDHEQYF	TGCGCCATCCCGGGAGACCACGAGCAGTACTTC
TRBV28	.	.	TRBJ1-2	CASSLQGNYGYTF	TGTGCCAGCAGTCTACAGGGAAACTATGGCTACACCTTC
TRBV7-6	.	TRBD1	TRBJ2-5	CASSLEGATGGQETQYF	TGTGCCAGCAGCTTAGAGGGCGCTACAGGGGGCCAAGAGACCCAGTACTTC
TRBV30	.	.	TRBJ1-2	CAWSVGGYRGHGPGYTF	TGTGCCTGGAGTGTAGGGGGTTACCGGGGACATGGGCCCGGCTACACCTTC
TRBV14	.	.	TRBJ2-1	CASSQTEGGYNEQFF	TGTGCCAGCAGCCAAACGGAAGGGGGCTACAATGAGCAGTTCTTC